This T cell receptor (beta chain) was recorded in a study of blood T cell repertoires in COVID-19. Study at large: From T cells, B-cell-depleted T cells, or PBMCs came the material, which was cDNA or gDNA.

The CDR3 has 15 amino acids. With V trimmed by 2 bases and J by 3 bases, 3 bases remained unmatched. Germline V gene sequence: CDR1 MNHNS, CDR2 SASEGT. Measured with immunoSEQ multiplex PCR; TCRdb has only the in-frame clones, and not every one. The top ten clones hold approximately 18% of a sample with roughly 200,000 clones, 75% to 90% of them seen once. Participants were aged about 18 to 89 years from roughly 25 US areas. Categorization into cohorts depended on clinical history that participants reported. Recovered Cohort 3 donors showed two negative PCRs, clearance, or symptom resolution. Material for sequencing was PBMCs or T cells enriched from blood (not recorded which). The chain is built from TRBV6-1 and TRBJ2-3; 9 bases are a match to TRBD1. The sequence came from a man in his forties who had recovered from COVID-19. The CDR3 DNA reads TGTGCCAGCAGTGAATGGGACAGGGATACAGATACGCAGTATTTT. Protein product: CASSEWDRDTDTQYF.